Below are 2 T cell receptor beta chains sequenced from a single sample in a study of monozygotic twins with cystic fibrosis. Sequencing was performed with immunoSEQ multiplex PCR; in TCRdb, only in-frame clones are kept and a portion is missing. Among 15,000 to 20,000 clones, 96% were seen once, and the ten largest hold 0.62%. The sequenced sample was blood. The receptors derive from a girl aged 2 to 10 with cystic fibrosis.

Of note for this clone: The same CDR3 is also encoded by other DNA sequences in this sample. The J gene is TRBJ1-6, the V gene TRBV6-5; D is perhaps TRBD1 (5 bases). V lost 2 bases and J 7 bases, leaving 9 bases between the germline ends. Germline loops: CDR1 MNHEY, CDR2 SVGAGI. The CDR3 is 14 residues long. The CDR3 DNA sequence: TGTGCCAGCAGTTACGGCCGGGGGAATTCACCCCTCCACTTT. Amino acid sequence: CASSYGRGNSPLHF.

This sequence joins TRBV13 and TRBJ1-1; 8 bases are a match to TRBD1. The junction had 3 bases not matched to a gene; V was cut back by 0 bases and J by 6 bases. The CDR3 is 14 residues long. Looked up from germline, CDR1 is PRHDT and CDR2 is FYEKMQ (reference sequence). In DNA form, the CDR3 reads TGTGCCAGCAGCTTAGGGACAGGGGCCCCTGAAGCTTTCTTT. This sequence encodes CASSLGTGAPEAFF.